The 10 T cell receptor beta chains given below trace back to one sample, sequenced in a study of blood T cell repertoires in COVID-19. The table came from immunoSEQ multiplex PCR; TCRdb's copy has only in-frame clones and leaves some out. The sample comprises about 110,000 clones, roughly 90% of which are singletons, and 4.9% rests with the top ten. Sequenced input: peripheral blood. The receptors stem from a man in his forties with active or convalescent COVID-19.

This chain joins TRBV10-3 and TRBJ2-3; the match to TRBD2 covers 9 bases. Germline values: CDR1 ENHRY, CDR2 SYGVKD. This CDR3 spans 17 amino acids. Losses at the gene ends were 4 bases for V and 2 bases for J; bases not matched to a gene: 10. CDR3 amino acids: CAISGSQSSGDTDTQYF. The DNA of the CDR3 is TGTGCCATCAGTGGATCACAATCTAGCGGGGACACAGATACGCAGTATTTT.

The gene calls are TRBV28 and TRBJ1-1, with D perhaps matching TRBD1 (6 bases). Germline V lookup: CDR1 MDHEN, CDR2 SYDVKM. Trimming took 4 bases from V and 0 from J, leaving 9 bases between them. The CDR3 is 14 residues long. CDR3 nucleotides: TGTGCCAGCAGTTGGACAGCCATGAACACTGAAGCTTTCTTT. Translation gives CASSWTAMNTEAFF.

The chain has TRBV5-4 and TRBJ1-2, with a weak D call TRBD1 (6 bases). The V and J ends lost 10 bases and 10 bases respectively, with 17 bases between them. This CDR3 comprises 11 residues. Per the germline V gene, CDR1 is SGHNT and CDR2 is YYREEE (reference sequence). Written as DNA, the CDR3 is TGTGCCGCAGGGGACCAGGCTGCCTACACCTTC. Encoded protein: CAAGDQAAYTF. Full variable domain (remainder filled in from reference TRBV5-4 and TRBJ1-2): ETGVTQSPTHLIKTRGQQVTLRCSSQSGHNTVSWYQQALGQGPQFIFQYYREEENGRGNFPPRFSGLQFPNYSSELNVNALELDDSALYLCAAGDQAAYTFGSGTRLTVV.

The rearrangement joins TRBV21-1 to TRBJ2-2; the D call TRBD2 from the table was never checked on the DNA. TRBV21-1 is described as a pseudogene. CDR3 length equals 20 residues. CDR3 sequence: CASSPLAGGPGLGYTGELFF. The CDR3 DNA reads TGTGCCAGCAGTCCCCTAGCGGGAGGGCCGGGGTTGGGTTACACCGGGGAGCTGTTTTTT.

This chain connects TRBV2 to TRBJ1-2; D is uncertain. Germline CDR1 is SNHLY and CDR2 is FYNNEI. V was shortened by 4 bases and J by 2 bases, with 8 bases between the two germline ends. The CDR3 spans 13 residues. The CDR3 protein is CASSAEFNYGYTF. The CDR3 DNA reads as TGTGCCAGCAGTGCGGAGTTCAACTATGGCTACACCTTC.

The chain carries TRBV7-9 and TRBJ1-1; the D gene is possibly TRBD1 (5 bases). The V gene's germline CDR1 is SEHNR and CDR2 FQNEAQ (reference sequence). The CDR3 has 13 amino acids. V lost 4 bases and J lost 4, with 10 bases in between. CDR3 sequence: CASSSQGSTEAFF. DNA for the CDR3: TGTGCCAGCAGCTCCCAGGGTAGCACTGAAGCTTTCTTT. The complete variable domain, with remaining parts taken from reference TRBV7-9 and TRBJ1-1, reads DTGVSQNPRHKITKRGQNVTFRCDPISEHNRLYWYRQTLGQGPEFLTYFQNEAQLEKSRLLSDRFSAERPKGSFSTLEIQRTEQGDSAMYLCASSSQGSTEAFFGQGTRLTVV.

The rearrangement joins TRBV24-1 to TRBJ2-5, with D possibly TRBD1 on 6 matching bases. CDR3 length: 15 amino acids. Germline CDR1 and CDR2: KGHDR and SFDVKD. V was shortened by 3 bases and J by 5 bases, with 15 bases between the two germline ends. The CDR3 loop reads CATSDQQGWVETQYF. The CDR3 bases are TGTGCCACCAGTGATCAGCAGGGGTGGGTGGAGACCCAGTACTTC.

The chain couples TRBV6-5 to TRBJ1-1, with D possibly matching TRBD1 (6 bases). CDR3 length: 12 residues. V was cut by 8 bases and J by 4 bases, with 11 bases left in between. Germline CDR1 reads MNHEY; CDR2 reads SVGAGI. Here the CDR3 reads CASEVQGTEAFF. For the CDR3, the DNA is TGTGCCAGCGAAGTACAGGGCACTGAAGCTTTCTTT.

Here the CDR3 DNA reads TGTGCCAGCAGCACCCCCGGGACTAGCGGGATACATGAGCAGTTCTTC. Translated: CASSTPGTSGIHEQFF. V is TRBV7-2 and J is TRBJ2-1, with 13 bases identical to TRBD2. V trimming: 5 bases; J trimming: 8 bases; junction bases outside the gene matches: 9. The CDR3 consists of 16 residues. Germline CDR1 is SGHTA and CDR2 is FQGNSA.

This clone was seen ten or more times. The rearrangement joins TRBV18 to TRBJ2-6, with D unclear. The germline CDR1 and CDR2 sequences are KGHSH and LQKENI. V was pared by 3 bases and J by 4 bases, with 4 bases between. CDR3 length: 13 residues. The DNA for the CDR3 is TGTGCCAGCTCACCCCTGGGGGCCAACGTCCTGACTTTC. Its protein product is CASSPLGANVLTF.